This T cell receptor (beta chain) was recovered during a study of metastatic and nonmetastatic thyroid tumors. This clone was seen a handful of times. TCRdb re-called the PCR reads with MiXCR. The repertoire holds about 7,400 clones, with 25% to 35% as singletons. Patients had received no treatment of any kind before thyroid surgery. Germline CDR1 MNHEY, CDR2 SMNVEV (reference sequence). With V trimmed by 5 bases and J by 8 bases, 9 bases remained unmatched. The CDR3 has 14 amino acids. V and J are TRBV27 and TRBJ1-2, with TRBD1 matching 9 bases. This clonotype was obtained from a male donor with papillary thyroid cancer or a benign thyroid nodule (not recorded which). Some clones in this sample may be carry-over from other donors' samples. Sequenced sample: adjacent normal tissue. The CDR3 DNA reads TGTGCCAGCAGTCAACAGGGGGCGGAGGGGGGCTACACCTTC. Translating gives CASSQQGAEGGYTF.